This T cell receptor (beta chain) comes out of a study of identical twins. Each CDR3 protein is one row after TCRdb ran MiXCR on the 5' RACE reads. The table records about 210,000 distinct CDR3 sequences, roughly a tenth of them present only once. This CDR3 contains 11 residues. Trimming pared 4 bases from V and 8 bases from J, leaving 8 bases between. Per the germline V gene, CDR1 is SQVTM and CDR2 is ANQGSEA. The gene calls are TRBV29-1 and TRBJ1-4, with no clear D. The sequence was obtained from a woman between 18 and 29 years old in good health. Specimen: memory (CD45RO+) T cells sorted from blood. The DNA for the CDR3 is TGCAGCGTTGCTCTCGGGGAAAAACTGTTTTTT. It encodes CSVALGEKLFF. The whole variable domain, remainder taken from reference TRBV29-1 and TRBJ1-4, is SAVISQKPSRDICQRGTSLTIQCQVDSQVTMMFWYRQQPGQSLTLIATANQGSEATYESGFVIDKFPISRPNLTFSTLTVSNMSPEDSSIYLCSVALGEKLFFGSGTQLSVL.